This T cell receptor (beta chain) was found in a study of blood T cell repertoires in COVID-19. Study-level background: Both acute and convalescent COVID-19 samples were obtained from the United States, Italy and Spain.

In the study's own analysis: Reference gene primers were amplified, and this amplification served to estimate nucleated cell counts. Some clones are missing from TCRdb's copy, which holds only in-frame ones; the method was immunoSEQ multiplex PCR. V and J calls and clone size follow that table, whereas D and trimming were derived from the DNA. The sample shows some 30,000 clones, 84% of them seen only once. This clone has just a few counts. Germline-derived CDR1 and CDR2 are SEHNR and FQNEAQ (reference sequence). This CDR3 has 16 amino acids. The V and J ends lost 0 bases and 4 bases, in that order; junction bases with no gene match: 6.

Sequencing used peripheral blood. The genes are TRBV7-9 and TRBJ2-7; 10 positions agree with TRBD2. This receptor was obtained from a man older than 75 with active COVID-19. The CDR3 nucleotides read TGTGCCAGCAGCTTAGCGGCTAGCGGGGGAAAGTACGAGCAGTACTTC. It is translated as CASSLAASGGKYEQYF.